This T cell receptor (beta chain) appears in the sequencing data of a study of T cell responses to AZD1222 COVID-19 vaccine. Only in-frame clones appear in the TCRdb table, and some are missing; sequencing was by immunoSEQ multiplex PCR. The table has roughly 110,000 clones, about 90% seen once. This CDR3 is 13 amino acids long. CDR1 is MDHEN, CDR2 SYDVKM, per germline. V lost 6 bases and J 4 bases, leaving 12 bases between the germline ends. Investigators merged groups given second doses at roughly 4 or roughly 12 weeks. As for this clone: Its matching antigen is unknown.

Study-wide points: Donor demographics were predominantly white British with a female majority; clonal diversity may be underestimated. Two doses of AZD1222 preceded a rise in Spike-specific TCR breadth and depth.

Sequencing was performed on peripheral blood, taken 28 days after the second AZD1222 dose. The gene calls are TRBV28 and TRBJ1-1; D is unresolved. The TCR originated in an adult who received the AZD1222 COVID-19 vaccine. The CDR3 nucleotides are TGTGCCAGCAGCCCACCCCCGGGCACTGAAGCTTTCTTT. Protein sequence: CASSPPPGTEAFF.